This record concerns one T cell receptor (beta chain) sequence. Its antigen remains unknown. Libraries were prepared by immunoSEQ multiplex PCR; TCRdb keeps only in-frame clonotypes and omits some of them. The sample carries 2,100,000 or so clones, 90% to 97% recorded once. The source of the sample is a study of shared clonotypes between healthy human individuals. Study-wide background: Each donor's CD8 memory used one plate, CD8 naive two, each CD4 subset three. Whole-study findings and limits: Only blood samples were collected, and tissue repertoires likely differ. The small donor group covered limited genetic and exposure diversity.

This TCR came from a man between 18 and 29 years old in good health. Sequencing was performed on naive CD4+ T cells sorted from blood. Regarding subset: CD45RA+ positively selected.

The CDR3 nucleotides are TGTGCCAGCAGCTTACCTCACACTGAAGCTTTCTTT. This codes for CASSLPHTEAFF. The chain recombines TRBV7-9 with TRBJ1-1; D is uncertain. Trimming cost V 2 bases and J 3 bases, with 4 bases left between them. Germline-derived CDR1 and CDR2 are SEHNR and FQNEAQ (reference sequence). The CDR3 sequence is 12 residues long.